A selection of T cell receptor beta chains follows, all from one sample in a study of OX40 agonist ivuxolimab in advanced cancers. Using immunoSEQ multiplex PCR, the repertoire was profiled, and TCRdb retains in-frame clones only, with some absent. The sample lists more than 55,000 clones; around nine tenths were seen once. This specimen was CD4+ or CD8+ T cells sorted from blood, taken in a trial of the OX40 agonist ivuxolimab. The receptors stem from an adult with an advanced solid tumor such as melanoma, head and neck, liver or kidney cancer. Both conserved end residues are part of each CDR3. D genes are given only for firm matches. Where a row states a size, it is once, few, many or the class of an expanded clone; other rows omit it.

V gene: TRBV7-9
clone size: .
D gene: TRBD1
J gene: TRBJ2-7
CDR3 length: 15
CDR3 protein: CASSLWDRGSYEQYF
CDR3 DNA: TGTGCCAGCAGCTTATGGGACAGGGGGTCCTACGAGCAGTACTTC

V gene: TRBV2
clone size: .
D gene: .
J gene: TRBJ2-7
CDR3 length: 11
CDR3 protein: CASGSVNEQYF
CDR3 DNA: TGTGCCAGCGGGAGTGTCAACGAGCAGTACTTC

V gene: TRBV6-1
clone size: .
D gene: .
J gene: TRBJ2-7
CDR3 length: 14
CDR3 protein: CASKITYQSGEQYF
CDR3 DNA: TGTGCCAGCAAGATTACGTATCAATCGGGGGAGCAGTACTTC

V gene: TRBV6-1
clone size: .
D gene: .
J gene: TRBJ1-4
CDR3 length: 12
CDR3 protein: CASSEAGGKLFF
CDR3 DNA: TGTGCCAGCAGTGAAGCAGGGGGAAAACTGTTTTTT

V gene: TRBV7-8
clone size: once
D gene: .
J gene: TRBJ2-5
CDR3 length: 12
CDR3 protein: CASSLTRTKEYF
CDR3 DNA: TGTGCCAGCAGCTTAACCAGGACAAAGGAATACTTC

V gene: TRBV6-1
clone size: .
D gene: .
J gene: TRBJ1-2
CDR3 length: 14
CDR3 protein: CASSMLHSNYGYTF
CDR3 DNA: TGTGCCAGCAGTATGCTCCATTCTAACTATGGCTACACCTTC

V gene: TRBV30
clone size: .
D gene: TRBD1
J gene: TRBJ1-2
CDR3 length: 12
CDR3 protein: CAWNRGQYGYTF
CDR3 DNA: TGTGCCTGGAACAGGGGGCAATATGGCTACACCTTC

V gene: TRBV5-5
clone size: .
D gene: .
J gene: TRBJ2-2
CDR3 length: 12
CDR3 protein: CASSRTTGELFF
CDR3 DNA: TGTGCCAGCAGCCGAACTACCGGGGAGCTGTTTTTT

V gene: TRBV18
clone size: .
D gene: .
J gene: TRBJ1-1
CDR3 length: 14
CDR3 protein: CASSPRQLNTEAFF
CDR3 DNA: TGTGCCAGCTCACCTAGACAGTTGAACACTGAAGCTTTCTTT

V gene: TRBV9
clone size: .
D gene: .
J gene: TRBJ1-1
CDR3 length: 13
CDR3 protein: CASSVEGNTEAFF
CDR3 DNA: TGTGCCAGCAGCGTAGAAGGTAACACTGAAGCTTTCTTT

V gene: TRBV19
clone size: .
D gene: .
J gene: TRBJ1-2
CDR3 length: 15
CDR3 protein: CASSIGPREGYGYTF
CDR3 DNA: TGTGCCAGTAGTATTGGTCCCAGGGAAGGCTATGGCTACACCTTC

V gene: TRBV28
clone size: .
D gene: .
J gene: TRBJ2-7
CDR3 length: 14
CDR3 protein: CASSVPGPYYEQYF
CDR3 DNA: TGTGCCAGCAGTGTCCCCGGACCGTACTACGAGCAGTACTTC

V gene: TRBV6-1
clone size: .
D gene: .
J gene: TRBJ1-1
CDR3 length: 15
CDR3 protein: CASSKGEGRNTEAFF
CDR3 DNA: TGTGCCAGCAGTAAGGGGGAAGGGAGAAACACTGAAGCTTTCTTT

V gene: TRBV20-1
clone size: .
D gene: .
J gene: TRBJ1-2
CDR3 length: 11
CDR3 protein: CSAEMGLGYTF
CDR3 DNA: TGCAGTGCTGAGATGGGGCTTGGCTACACCTTC

V gene: TRBV6-5
clone size: .
D gene: .
J gene: TRBJ2-6
CDR3 length: 15
CDR3 protein: CASSETGGGANVLTF
CDR3 DNA: TGTGCCAGCAGCGAAACGGGCGGTGGGGCCAACGTCCTGACTTTC

V gene: TRBV2
clone size: .
D gene: .
J gene: TRBJ2-7
CDR3 length: 12
CDR3 protein: CASRAGTTEQYF
CDR3 DNA: TGTGCCAGCAGGGCCGGGACCACCGAGCAGTACTTC

V gene: TRBV5-1
clone size: .
D gene: .
J gene: TRBJ1-3
CDR3 length: 15
CDR3 protein: CASSWGQPSGNTIYF
CDR3 DNA: TGCGCCAGCAGTTGGGGACAACCCTCTGGAAACACCATATATTTT

V gene: TRBV11-2
clone size: .
D gene: .
J gene: TRBJ2-3
CDR3 length: 15
CDR3 protein: CASSLEGTAVDTQYF
CDR3 DNA: TGTGCCAGCAGTCTAGAAGGGACCGCGGTCGATACGCAGTATTTT

V gene: TRBV9
clone size: .
D gene: .
J gene: TRBJ2-5
CDR3 length: 13
CDR3 protein: CASSPGRRETQYF
CDR3 DNA: TGTGCCAGCAGTCCTGGCCGGCGGGAGACCCAGTACTTC

V gene: TRBV5-4
clone size: .
D gene: TRBD2
J gene: TRBJ2-1
CDR3 length: 15
CDR3 protein: CASSQTSGRAHEQFF
CDR3 DNA: TGTGCCAGCAGCCAGACTAGCGGGAGGGCTCATGAGCAGTTCTTC

V gene: TRBV5-1
clone size: .
D gene: .
J gene: TRBJ2-2
CDR3 length: 15
CDR3 protein: CASSFGSAGDRELFF
CDR3 DNA: TGCGCCAGCAGCTTCGGTAGCGCTGGCGACCGGGAGCTGTTTTTT

V gene: TRBV4-1
clone size: .
D gene: .
J gene: TRBJ2-5
CDR3 length: 13
CDR3 protein: CASSQGSTATQYF
CDR3 DNA: TGCGCCAGCAGCCAAGGCTCAACGGCGACCCAGTACTTC

V gene: TRBV5-1
clone size: .
D gene: TRBD1
J gene: TRBJ2-3
CDR3 length: 15
CDR3 protein: CASSPTGVVTDTQYF
CDR3 DNA: TGCGCCAGCAGCCCGACAGGGGTGGTTACAGATACGCAGTATTTT

V gene: TRBV29-1
clone size: .
D gene: TRBD2
J gene: TRBJ2-1
CDR3 length: 13
CDR3 protein: CSVVNRLAVRQFF
CDR3 DNA: TGCAGCGTTGTGAATAGGCTAGCGGTAAGGCAGTTCTTC

V gene: TRBV6-5
clone size: .
D gene: .
J gene: TRBJ1-5
CDR3 length: 14
CDR3 protein: CASSPFRLGQPQHF
CDR3 DNA: TGTGCCAGCAGTCCTTTTAGATTGGGTCAGCCCCAGCATTTT

V gene: TRBV11-2
clone size: .
D gene: TRBD1
J gene: TRBJ2-5
CDR3 length: 14
CDR3 protein: CASSSTGPQETQYF
CDR3 DNA: TGTGCCAGCAGCTCGACAGGGCCCCAAGAGACCCAGTACTTC

V gene: TRBV28
clone size: .
D gene: .
J gene: TRBJ2-7
CDR3 length: 14
CDR3 protein: CASSLTGSGGEQYF
CDR3 DNA: TGTGCCAGCAGTTTAACCGGATCCGGCGGCGAGCAGTACTTC

V gene: TRBV7-9
clone size: .
D gene: .
J gene: TRBJ1-2
CDR3 length: 13
CDR3 protein: CASSLVPNGAYTF
CDR3 DNA: TGTGCCAGCAGCTTAGTCCCTAATGGGGCCTACACCTTC

V gene: TRBV15
clone size: .
D gene: .
J gene: TRBJ2-7
CDR3 length: 12
CDR3 protein: CATSRESAEQYF
CDR3 DNA: TGTGCCACCAGCAGAGAGAGCGCCGAGCAGTACTTC

V gene: TRBV9
clone size: .
D gene: .
J gene: TRBJ1-1
CDR3 length: 15
CDR3 protein: CASSPYGTMNTEAFF
CDR3 DNA: TGTGCCAGCAGCCCCTACGGAACCATGAACACTGAAGCTTTCTTT

V gene: TRBV28
clone size: .
D gene: .
J gene: TRBJ1-2
CDR3 length: 14
CDR3 protein: CASSSGGFDYGYTF
CDR3 DNA: TGTGCCAGCAGTAGTGGAGGCTTCGACTATGGCTACACCTTC

V gene: TRBV29-1
clone size: .
D gene: .
J gene: TRBJ2-2
CDR3 length: 14
CDR3 protein: CSVGGSANTGELFF
CDR3 DNA: TGCAGCGTTGGTGGGAGCGCGAACACCGGGGAGCTGTTTTTT

V gene: TRBV11-2
clone size: .
D gene: .
J gene: TRBJ2-7
CDR3 length: 11
CDR3 protein: CASSPFYEQYF
CDR3 DNA: TGTGCCAGCAGCCCCTTCTACGAGCAGTACTTC

V gene: TRBV4-1
clone size: few
D gene: .
J gene: TRBJ1-1
CDR3 length: 20
CDR3 protein: CASSQDLEGAQNFMNTEAFF
CDR3 DNA: TGCGCCAGCAGCCAAGATCTTGAAGGGGCGCAGAATTTTATGAACACTGAAGCTTTCTTT

V gene: TRBV11-2
clone size: .
D gene: TRBD2
J gene: TRBJ2-7
CDR3 length: 14
CDR3 protein: CASSRAGANYEQYF
CDR3 DNA: TGTGCCAGCAGCAGAGCGGGAGCCAACTACGAGCAGTACTTC

V gene: TRBV7-2
clone size: .
D gene: TRBD2
J gene: TRBJ2-7
CDR3 length: 14
CDR3 protein: CASSLAGGPYEQYF
CDR3 DNA: TGTGCCAGCTCCTTAGCGGGAGGGCCTTACGAGCAGTACTTC

V gene: TRBV5-6
clone size: .
D gene: .
J gene: TRBJ2-5
CDR3 length: 13
CDR3 protein: CASSLAAGETQYF
CDR3 DNA: TGTGCCAGCAGCTTGGCTGCTGGAGAGACCCAGTACTTC

V gene: TRBV5-1
clone size: once
D gene: .
J gene: TRBJ2-3
CDR3 length: 11
CDR3 protein: CASSLQDTQYF
CDR3 DNA: TGCGCCAGCAGCTTACAAGATACGCAGTATTTT

V gene: TRBV2
clone size: .
D gene: .
J gene: TRBJ1-2
CDR3 length: 13
CDR3 protein: CASSLVPNYGYTF
CDR3 DNA: TGTGCCAGCAGCCTCGTGCCTAACTATGGCTACACCTTC

V gene: TRBV29-1
clone size: few
D gene: .
J gene: TRBJ1-2
CDR3 length: 10
CDR3 protein: CSVRDYGYTF
CDR3 DNA: TGCAGCGTCCGGGATTATGGCTACACCTTC

V gene: TRBV5-4
clone size: .
D gene: TRBD1
J gene: TRBJ2-2
CDR3 length: 14
CDR3 protein: CASRPGTGNGELFF
CDR3 DNA: TGTGCCAGCAGACCTGGGACAGGGAACGGGGAGCTGTTTTTT

V gene: TRBV11-3
clone size: .
D gene: .
J gene: TRBJ2-4
CDR3 length: 16
CDR3 protein: CASSLSGGLAKNIQYF
CDR3 DNA: TGTGCCAGCAGCTTAAGCGGTGGTTTAGCCAAAAACATTCAGTACTTC

V gene: TRBV10-2
clone size: .
D gene: .
J gene: TRBJ2-3
CDR3 length: 14
CDR3 protein: CASSVRAGADTQYF
CDR3 DNA: TGCGCCAGCAGTGTGAGGGCCGGGGCAGATACGCAGTATTTT

V gene: TRBV4-1
clone size: .
D gene: .
J gene: TRBJ1-1
CDR3 length: 14
CDR3 protein: CASSQSGMNTEAFF
CDR3 DNA: TGCGCCAGCAGCCAAAGTGGAATGAACACTGAAGCTTTCTTT

V gene: TRBV19
clone size: .
D gene: .
J gene: TRBJ1-2
CDR3 length: 13
CDR3 protein: CATWGGPGEGYTF
CDR3 DNA: TGTGCCACCTGGGGGGGGCCTGGTGAGGGCTACACCTTC

V gene: TRBV14
clone size: .
D gene: TRBD2
J gene: TRBJ2-3
CDR3 length: 16
CDR3 protein: CASSQDFGLVTDTQYF
CDR3 DNA: TGTGCCAGCAGCCAAGATTTCGGACTAGTGACAGATACGCAGTATTTT

V gene: TRBV6-1
clone size: .
D gene: TRBD2
J gene: TRBJ2-3
CDR3 length: 19
CDR3 protein: CASSEVSLAGLGSTDTQYF
CDR3 DNA: TGTGCCAGCAGTGAAGTCAGCCTAGCGGGTCTAGGGAGCACAGATACGCAGTATTTT

V gene: TRBV25-1
clone size: once
D gene: .
J gene: TRBJ2-3
CDR3 length: 16
CDR3 protein: CASSEGTILQADTQYF
CDR3 DNA: TGTGCCAGCAGTGAAGGGACAATACTACAGGCAGATACGCAGTATTTT

V gene: TRBV19
clone size: few
D gene: .
J gene: TRBJ2-1
CDR3 length: 15
CDR3 protein: CASSPRGSTYNEQFF
CDR3 DNA: TGTGCCAGTAGTCCGCGTGGGAGCACCTACAATGAGCAGTTCTTC